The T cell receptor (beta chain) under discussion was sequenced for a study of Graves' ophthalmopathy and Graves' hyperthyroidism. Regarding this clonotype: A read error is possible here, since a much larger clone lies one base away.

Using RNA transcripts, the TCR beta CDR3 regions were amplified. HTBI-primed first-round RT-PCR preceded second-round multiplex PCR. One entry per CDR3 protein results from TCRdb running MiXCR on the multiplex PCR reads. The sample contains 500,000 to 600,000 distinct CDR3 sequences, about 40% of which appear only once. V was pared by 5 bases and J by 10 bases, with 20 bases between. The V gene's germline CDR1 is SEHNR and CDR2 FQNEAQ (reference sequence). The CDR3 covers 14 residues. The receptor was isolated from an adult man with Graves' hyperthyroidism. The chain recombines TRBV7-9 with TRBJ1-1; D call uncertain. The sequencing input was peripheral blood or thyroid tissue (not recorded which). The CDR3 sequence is CASSPNNPRFGAFF. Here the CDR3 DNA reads TGTGCCAGCAGCCCAAATAACCCCAGGTTCGGAGCTTTCTTT.